The subject of this entry is one T cell receptor beta chain. Libraries were prepared by immunoSEQ multiplex PCR; TCRdb keeps only in-frame clonotypes and omits some of them. The sample has tens of thousands of clones, nearly 90% seen once; the top ten hold around 1.7%. Noted time point: pretreatment peripheral blood. This record comes from a study of PD-L1 blockade in urothelial cancer. The CDR3 consists of 13 residues. The V gene's germline CDR1 is MDHEN and CDR2 SYDVKM. Trimming took 7 bases from V and 5 from J, leaving 12 bases between them. The origin of this receptor is a man aged 60 to 75 with urothelial cancer. The source material was PBMCs, sampled around atezolizumab (anti-PD-L1) treatment. The chain couples TRBV28 to TRBJ1-3; D unclear. CDR3 region: CASTSGSRNTIYF. The CDR3 bases are TGTGCCAGCACCTCGGGGAGCCGAAACACCATATATTTT.